These 18 T cell receptor beta chains came from one sample sequenced in a study of T cells in localized non-small cell lung cancer. Method: immunoSEQ multiplex PCR; TCRdb's copy keeps in-frame clones and lacks some. The sample holds about 28,000 clones, approximately 90% seen once. The sequencing here drew on peripheral blood, taken before any cancer treatment. These receptors were collected from a woman between 18 and 50 years old with stage I lung adenocarcinoma.

V usage is TRBV5-5 and J usage is TRBJ1-2; D possibly corresponds to TRBD1 (6 bases). The V gene lost 4 bases and the J gene lost 10 bases, with 17 bases spanning the gap. CDR1 is SGHKS and CDR2 is YYEKEE in the germline V gene (reference sequence). The CDR3 is made up of 13 amino acids. Written as DNA, the CDR3 is TGTGCCAGCAGCCCCACGAACAGGGTGTACTACACCTTC. Its translation is CASSPTNRVYYTF.

This rearrangement joins TRBV5-6 to TRBJ1-1, with a possible D match to TRBD1 (6 bases). V lost 0 bases and J 5 bases, leaving 17 bases between the germline ends. The CDR3 has 16 amino acids. The germline gives CDR1 SGHDT, CDR2 YYEEEE. This CDR3 is CASSLVGAGVGTEAFF. CDR3 nucleotide sequence: TGTGCCAGCAGCTTGGTGGGGGCAGGGGTTGGTACTGAAGCTTTCTTT.

The chain uses TRBV12-5 and TRBJ2-3; 11 bases align to TRBD2. Germline assignment: CDR1 LGHNT and CDR2 FRNRAP. Trimming removed 6 bases from V and 1 base from J; junction bases left unmatched: 3. There are 15 residues in the CDR3. CDR3 nucleotide sequence: TGTGCTAGTGGCTCGACTAGCGGGGGCACAGATACGCAGTATTTT. This encodes CASGSTSGGTDTQYF. The whole variable domain, filled in from reference TRBV12-5 and TRBJ2-3, reads DARVTQTPRHKVTEMGQEVTMRCQPILGHNTVFWYRQTMMQGLELLAYFRNRAPLDDSGMPKDRFSAEMPDATLATLKIQPSEPRDSAVYFCASGSTSGGTDTQYFGPGTRLTVL.

CDR3 residues: CAWSLRRGTEAFF. As DNA, the CDR3 is TGTGCCTGGAGCCTAAGAAGGGGGACTGAAGCTTTCTTT. The chain joins TRBV30 to TRBJ1-1; TRBD1 might be the D (6 bases). The V end lost 3 bases, the J end lost 5 bases, and 13 bases lay between the germline ends. Germline V CDR1 and CDR2: GTSNPN, SVGIG (reference sequence). The CDR3 runs to 13 residues.

On this clone: The germline gene is not matched at one end of the junction; a read error may be the cause. The chain employs TRBV7-7 and TRBJ2-5; no clear D. The CDR3 totals 13 residues. The germline gives CDR1 SSHAT, CDR2 FNYEAQ (reference sequence). CDR3 bases: TGTGCTAGCAGCTTCCTGTACCAAGAGACCCAGTACTTC. The encoded protein is CASSFLYQETQYF.

This clone was recorded a few times. V is TRBV28 and J is TRBJ1-5, with D hard to call. Germline V CDR1 and CDR2: MDHEN, SYDVKM. This CDR3 has 13 amino acids. V was trimmed by 2 bases and J by 0 bases, leaving 2 bases between them. The CDR3: CASSLVSNQPQHF. In nucleotides, the CDR3 is TGTGCCAGCAGTTTAGTTAGCAATCAGCCCCAGCATTTT. Full variable domain (remainder filled in from reference TRBV28 and TRBJ1-5): DVKVTQSSRYLVKRTGEKVFLECVQDMDHENMFWYRQDPGLGLRLIYFSYDVKMKEKGDIPEGYSVSREKKERFSLILESASTNQTSMYLCASSLVSNQPQHFGDGTRLSIL.

By sample fraction, this clone is medium-sized (0.01 to 0.1%). In nucleotides, the CDR3 is TGTGCCAGCAGCCGCGACAGCGTATCCTACGAGCAGTACTTC. Protein: CASSRDSVSYEQYF. The J gene is TRBJ2-7, the V gene TRBV13, with D possibly being TRBD1 (5 bases). Looked up from germline, CDR1 is PRHDT and CDR2 is FYEKMQ (reference sequence). This CDR3 region has 14 residues. With 5 bases removed from V and 1 base from J, the gap between germline ends came to 12 bases.

The count of this clone is one. The V gene is TRBV5-4, the J gene TRBJ2-3; 7 bases fit TRBD2. Losses at the gene ends were 1 base for V and 4 bases for J; bases not matched to a gene: 12. Germline-derived CDR1 and CDR2 are SGHNT and YYREEE (reference sequence). CDR3 length: 17 amino acids. The CDR3 coding sequence is TGTGCCAGCAGCTTGCCCGAAGAGGGAGGGCCGTCAGATACGCAGTATTTT. Amino acid sequence: CASSLPEEGGPSDTQYF.

The V gene is TRBV7-8, the J gene TRBJ2-7, with D perhaps matching TRBD1 (5 bases). Germline values: CDR1 SGHVS, CDR2 FQNEAQ. Trimming cost V 2 bases and J 3 bases, with 5 bases left between them. The CDR3 totals 12 residues. DNA for the CDR3: TGTGCCAGCAGCTTAAGGGGCTACGAGCAGTACTTC. This translates into CASSLRGYEQYF.

V usage is TRBV7-2 and J usage is TRBJ2-3; D perhaps matches TRBD2 (5 bases). The CDR3 covers 18 residues. Germline loops: CDR1 SGHTA, CDR2 FQGNSA. V dropped 5 bases and J dropped 2 bases, with 23 bases sitting between them. This CDR3 is CASSPRRLALPYTDTQYF. CDR3 DNA sequence: TGTGCCAGCAGCCCCAGGAGGCTAGCACTCCCTTACACAGATACGCAGTATTTT.

This clone was detected a few times. The chain uses TRBV18 and TRBJ1-1; the D is unclear. CDR1 and CDR2 (germline): KGHSH, LQKENI. The germline V and J ends were trimmed by 3 bases and 1 base, with 12 bases remaining between them. CDR3 length equals 15 residues. This chain's CDR3 is CASSPPLGGNTEAFF. DNA for the CDR3: TGTGCCAGCTCACCCCCCCTCGGCGGGAACACTGAAGCTTTCTTT.

This clone was counted only a few times. The chain links TRBV18 to TRBJ2-7; D gene unclear. The V and J ends lost 6 bases and 5 bases respectively, with 11 bases between them. This CDR3 is 12 amino acids long. Germline V gives CDR1 KGHSH, CDR2 LQKENI. The CDR3 sequence: CASSDAADEQYF. The CDR3 DNA reads TGTGCCAGCTCCGACGCCGCGGACGAGCAGTACTTC.

This clone has just one count. This sequence joins TRBV25-1 and TRBJ1-1, with no clear D. Trimming shortened V by 8 bases and J by 6 bases, and 13 bases separated the two germline ends. The CDR3 loop spans 12 amino acids. Germline V CDR1 and CDR2: MGHDK, SYGVNS. For the CDR3, the DNA is TGTGCCAGCTCTACGAGAGGCGCTGAAGCTTTCTTT. Translating it yields CASSTRGAEAFF.

The V call is TRBV18, the J call TRBJ2-7, with 9 bases identical to TRBD2. The germline V gene encodes CDR1 KGHSH and CDR2 LQKENI. V gave up 4 bases and J gave up 2 bases; unmatched junction bases: 3. This CDR3 contains 14 residues. The CDR3 region is CASSRSGGPYEQYF. In nucleotides, the CDR3 is TGTGCCAGCTCACGTAGCGGGGGACCCTACGAGCAGTACTTC. The entire variable domain, with the rest obtained from reference TRBV18 and TRBJ2-7, is as follows: NAGVMQNPRHLVRRRGQEARLRCSPMKGHSHVYWYRQLPEEGLKFMVYLQKENIIDESGMPKERFSAEFPKEGPSILRIQQVVRGDSAAYFCASSRSGGPYEQYFGPGTRLTVT.

This clone was observed a few times. J is TRBJ2-1 and V is TRBV4-1, with D possibly being TRBD2 (5 bases). Trimming cost V 3 bases and J 7 bases, with 13 bases left between them. CDR1 is MGHRA, CDR2 YSYEKL, per germline. The CDR3 consists of 14 residues. CDR3 sequence (DNA): TGCGCCAGCAGCCACAGAGTACTAGAGAATGAGCAGTTCTTC. It codes for CASSHRVLENEQFF.

The chain is built from TRBV7-9 and TRBJ2-5; no clear D. The CDR3 covers 15 residues. Trimming shortened V by 5 bases and J by 2 bases, and 15 bases separated the two germline ends. The germline V gene encodes CDR1 SEHNR and CDR2 FQNEAQ (reference sequence). The CDR3 loop is CASSAPKVGQETQYF. In nucleotides, the CDR3 is TGTGCCAGCAGCGCTCCCAAGGTCGGGCAAGAGACCCAGTACTTC.

V gene TRBV13 combines with J gene TRBJ2-1, with TRBD2 matching over 9 bases. Losses at the gene ends were 5 bases for V and 6 bases for J; bases not matched to a gene: 8. The CDR3 covers 15 residues. CDR1 is PRHDT, CDR2 FYEKMQ, per germline (reference sequence). The CDR3 coding sequence is TGTGCCAGCAGCAAACCGGGACTAGCTTTCAATGAGCAGTTCTTC. This sequence encodes CASSKPGLAFNEQFF.

This clone was observed a few times. The chain is built from TRBV9 and TRBJ1-3; the D is unclear. V gave up 1 base and J gave up 1 base, with 6 bases separating them. The CDR3 covers 14 residues. Germline lookup yields CDR1 SGDLS and CDR2 YYNGEE. The chain's CDR3 is CASSVYGSGNTIYF. The CDR3 DNA reads TGTGCCAGCAGCGTATATGGGTCTGGAAACACCATATATTTT.